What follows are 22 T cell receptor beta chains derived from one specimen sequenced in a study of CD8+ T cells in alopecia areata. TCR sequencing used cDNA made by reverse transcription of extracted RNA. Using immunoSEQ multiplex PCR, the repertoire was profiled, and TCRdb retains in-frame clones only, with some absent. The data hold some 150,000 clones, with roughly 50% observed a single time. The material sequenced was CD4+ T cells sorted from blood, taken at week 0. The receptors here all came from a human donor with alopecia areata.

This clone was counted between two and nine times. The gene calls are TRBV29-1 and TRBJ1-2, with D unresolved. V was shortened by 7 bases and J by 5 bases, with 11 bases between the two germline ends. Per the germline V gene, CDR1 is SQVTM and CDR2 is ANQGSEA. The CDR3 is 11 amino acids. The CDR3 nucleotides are TGCAGCGCCTGCGAGAGGTATGGCTACACCTTC. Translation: CSACERYGYTF.

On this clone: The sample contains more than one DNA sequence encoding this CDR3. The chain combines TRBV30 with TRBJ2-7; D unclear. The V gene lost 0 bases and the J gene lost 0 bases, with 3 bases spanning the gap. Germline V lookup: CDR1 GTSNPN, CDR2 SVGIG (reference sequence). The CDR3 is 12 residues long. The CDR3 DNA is TGTGCCTGGAGTGTGACCTCCTACGAGCAGTACTTC. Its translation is CAWSVTSYEQYF.

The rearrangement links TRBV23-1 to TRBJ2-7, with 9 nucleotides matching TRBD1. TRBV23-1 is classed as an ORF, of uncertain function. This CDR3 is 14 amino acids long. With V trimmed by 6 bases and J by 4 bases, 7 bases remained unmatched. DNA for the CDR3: TGCGCCAGCAGCCCGGGACAGGGTGGGTACGAGCAGTACTTC. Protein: CASSPGQGGYEQYF.

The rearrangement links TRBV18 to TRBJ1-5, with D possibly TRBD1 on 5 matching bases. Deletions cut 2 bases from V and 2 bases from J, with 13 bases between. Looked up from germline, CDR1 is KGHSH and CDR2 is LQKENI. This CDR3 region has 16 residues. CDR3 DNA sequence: TGTGCCAGCTCACCAGACACTGGGGGGGGCAATCAGCCCCAGCATTTT. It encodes CASSPDTGGGNQPQHF. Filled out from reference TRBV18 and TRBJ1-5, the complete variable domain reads NAGVMQNPRHLVRRRGQEARLRCSPMKGHSHVYWYRQLPEEGLKFMVYLQKENIIDESGMPKERFSAEFPKEGPSILRIQQVVRGDSAAYFCASSPDTGGGNQPQHFGDGTRLSIL.

This CDR3 is CASSQSGTGMPASNQPQHF. CDR3 in DNA: TGCGCCAGCAGCCAATCCGGGACAGGGATGCCGGCCAGCAATCAGCCCCAGCATTTT. This rearrangement joins TRBV4-1 to TRBJ1-5, with 9 bases fitting TRBD1. The length of the CDR3 is 19 residues. Germline V CDR1 and CDR2: MGHRA, YSYEKL. After removal of 2 bases from V and 1 base from J, the junction contained 12 bases not matched to a gene.

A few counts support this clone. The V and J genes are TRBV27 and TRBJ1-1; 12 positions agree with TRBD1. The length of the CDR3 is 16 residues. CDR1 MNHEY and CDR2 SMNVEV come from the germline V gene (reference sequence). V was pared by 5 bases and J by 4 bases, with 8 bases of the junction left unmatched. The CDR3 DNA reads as TGTGCCAGCAGTCAGGGACAGGGGGCGCCTTTCACTGAAGCTTTCTTT. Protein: CASSQGQGAPFTEAFF.

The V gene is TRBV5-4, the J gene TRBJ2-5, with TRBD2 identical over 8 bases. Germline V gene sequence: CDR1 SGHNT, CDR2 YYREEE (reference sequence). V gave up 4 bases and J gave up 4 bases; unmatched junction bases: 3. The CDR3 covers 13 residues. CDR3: CASSVRGGETQYF. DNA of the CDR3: TGTGCCAGCAGCGTCCGGGGGGGAGAGACCCAGTACTTC.

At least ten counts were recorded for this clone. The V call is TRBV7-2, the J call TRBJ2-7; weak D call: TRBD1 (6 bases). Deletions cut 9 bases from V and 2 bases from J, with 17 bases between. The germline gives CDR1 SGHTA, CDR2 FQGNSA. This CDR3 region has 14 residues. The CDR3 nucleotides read TGTGCCAGTAAGCCTGGGACAAACACCTACGAGCAGTACTTC. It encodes CASKPGTNTYEQYF.

The CDR3 DNA reads as TGTGCCAGTAGCCGCGGGGGCCTTGTTTCGCAGTTCTTC. Protein: CASSRGGLVSQFF. J is TRBJ2-1 and V is TRBV19, with D perhaps matching TRBD2 (7 bases). This CDR3 has 13 amino acids. Trimming left V 6 bases short and J 12 bases short, with 18 bases between. From germline, CDR1 is LNHDA and CDR2 SQIVND (reference sequence).

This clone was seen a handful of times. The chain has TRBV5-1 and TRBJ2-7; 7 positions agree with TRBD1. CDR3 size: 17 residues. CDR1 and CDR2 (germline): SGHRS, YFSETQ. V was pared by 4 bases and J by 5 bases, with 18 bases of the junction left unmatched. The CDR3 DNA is TGCGCCAGCAGCCTTCCGACAGGGCAGGGGTTTGGAGACGAGCAGTACTTC. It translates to CASSLPTGQGFGDEQYF.

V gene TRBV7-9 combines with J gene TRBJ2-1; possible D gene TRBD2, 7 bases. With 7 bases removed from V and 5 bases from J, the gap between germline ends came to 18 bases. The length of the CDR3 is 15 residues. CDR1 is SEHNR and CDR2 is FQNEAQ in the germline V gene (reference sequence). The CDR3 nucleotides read TGTGCCAGCACCTACAAAGTCGGGGGGCACAATGAGCAGTTCTTC. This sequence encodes CASTYKVGGHNEQFF.

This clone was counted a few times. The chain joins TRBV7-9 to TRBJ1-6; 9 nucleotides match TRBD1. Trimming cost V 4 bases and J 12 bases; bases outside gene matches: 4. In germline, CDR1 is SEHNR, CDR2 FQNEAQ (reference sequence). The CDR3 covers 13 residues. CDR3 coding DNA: TGTGCCAGCAGCTCCGGACAGGGGAGACCCCTCCACTTT. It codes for CASSSGQGRPLHF.

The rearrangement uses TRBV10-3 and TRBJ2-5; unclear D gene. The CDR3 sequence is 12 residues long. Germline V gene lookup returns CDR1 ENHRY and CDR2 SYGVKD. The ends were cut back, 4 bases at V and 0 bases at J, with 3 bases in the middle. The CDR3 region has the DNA TGTGCCATCAGTGTCAACCAAGAGACCCAGTACTTC. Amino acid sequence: CAISVNQETQYF.

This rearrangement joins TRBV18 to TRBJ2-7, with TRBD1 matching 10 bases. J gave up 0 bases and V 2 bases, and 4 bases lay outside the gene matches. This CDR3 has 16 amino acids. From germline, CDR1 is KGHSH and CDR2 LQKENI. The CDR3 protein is CASSPTGQGFSYEQYF. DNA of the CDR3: TGTGCCAGCTCACCAACGGGACAGGGGTTCTCCTACGAGCAGTACTTC.

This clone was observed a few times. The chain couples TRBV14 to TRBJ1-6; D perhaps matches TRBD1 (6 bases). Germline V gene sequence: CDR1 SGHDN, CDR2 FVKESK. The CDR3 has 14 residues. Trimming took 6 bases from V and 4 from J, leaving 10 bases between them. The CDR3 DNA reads TGTGCCAGCAGTAGACAGGCATATAATTCACCCCTCCACTTT. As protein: CASSRQAYNSPLHF.

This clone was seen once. DNA of the CDR3: TGTGCCAGCCGGGGCCGGGTCTCTGAAGCTTTCTTT. Translated, it gives CASRGRVSEAFF. V usage is TRBV6-5 and J usage is TRBJ1-1; perhaps TRBD1 as D (5 bases). Germline loops: CDR1 MNHEY, CDR2 SVGAGI. This CDR3 is 12 amino acids long. The germline V and J ends were trimmed by 8 bases and 6 bases, with 13 bases remaining between them.

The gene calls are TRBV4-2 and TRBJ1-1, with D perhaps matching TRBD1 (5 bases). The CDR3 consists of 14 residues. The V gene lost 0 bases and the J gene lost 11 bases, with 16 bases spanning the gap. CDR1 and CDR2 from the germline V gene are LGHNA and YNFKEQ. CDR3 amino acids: CASSQERDLAVAFF. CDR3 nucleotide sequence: TGTGCCAGCAGCCAAGAACGGGACCTCGCTGTGGCTTTCTTT.

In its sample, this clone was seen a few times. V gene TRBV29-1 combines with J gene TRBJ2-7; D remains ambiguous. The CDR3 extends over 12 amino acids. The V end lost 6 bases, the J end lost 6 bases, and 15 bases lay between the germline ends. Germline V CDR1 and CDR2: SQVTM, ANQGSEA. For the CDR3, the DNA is TGCAGCGTGATGTCAGGAGTCTCCGAGCAGTACTTC. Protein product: CSVMSGVSEQYF.

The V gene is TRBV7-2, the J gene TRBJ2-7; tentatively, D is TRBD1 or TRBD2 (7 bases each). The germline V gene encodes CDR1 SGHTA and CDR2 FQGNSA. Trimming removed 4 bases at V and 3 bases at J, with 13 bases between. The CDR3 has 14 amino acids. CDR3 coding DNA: TGTGCCAGCAGCTCCCAGGGGGGGGGCTACGAGCAGTACTTC. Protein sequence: CASSSQGGGYEQYF.

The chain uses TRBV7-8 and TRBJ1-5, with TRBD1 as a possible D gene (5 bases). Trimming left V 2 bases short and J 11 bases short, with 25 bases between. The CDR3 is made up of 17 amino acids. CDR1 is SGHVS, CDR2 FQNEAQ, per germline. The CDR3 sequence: CASSLTLTVTLPGSQHF. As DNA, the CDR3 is TGTGCCAGCAGCTTAACGTTGACAGTTACCTTGCCGGGGTCCCAGCATTTT.

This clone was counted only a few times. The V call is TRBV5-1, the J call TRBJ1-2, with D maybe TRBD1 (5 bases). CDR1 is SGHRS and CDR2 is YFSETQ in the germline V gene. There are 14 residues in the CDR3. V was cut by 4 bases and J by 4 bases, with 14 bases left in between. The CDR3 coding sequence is TGCGCCAGCAGCCTACAGGACGGCAGCTATGGCTACACCTTC. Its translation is CASSLQDGSYGYTF. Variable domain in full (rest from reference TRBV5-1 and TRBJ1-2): KAGVTQTPRYLIKTRGQQVTLSCSPISGHRSVSWYQQTPGQGLQFLFEYFSETQRNKGNFPGRFSGRQFSNSRSEMNVSTLELGDSALYLCASSLQDGSYGYTFGSGTRLTVV.

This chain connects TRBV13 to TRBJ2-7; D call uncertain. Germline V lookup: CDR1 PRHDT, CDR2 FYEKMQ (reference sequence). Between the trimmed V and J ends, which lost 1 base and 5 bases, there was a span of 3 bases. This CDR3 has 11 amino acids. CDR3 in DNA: TGTGCCAGCAGCTTAGTCAACGAGCAGTACTTC. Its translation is CASSLVNEQYF.